These 21 T cell receptor beta chains originate from one sample sequenced in a study of siplizumab effects on memory and regulatory T cells. Measured with immunoSEQ multiplex PCR; TCRdb has only the in-frame clones, and not every one. This table holds roughly 26,000 clones, roughly 88% found once. Sequencing used memory CD4+ T cells sorted from blood. These receptors came from a human donor in good health.

This chain links TRBV19 with TRBJ2-3; D remains ambiguous. Looked up from germline, CDR1 is LNHDA and CDR2 is SQIVND (reference sequence). The V and J ends lost 6 bases and 2 bases respectively, with 12 bases between them. CDR3 size: 14 residues. Here the CDR3 reads CASSRLTATDTQYF. CDR3 nucleotides: TGTGCCAGTAGCCGACTTACGGCCACAGATACGCAGTATTTT.

The V gene is TRBV29-1, the J gene TRBJ1-2; D not certain. This CDR3 has 15 amino acids. Between the trimmed V and J ends, which lost 6 bases and 4 bases, there was a span of 21 bases. The germline V gene has CDR1 SQVTM and CDR2 ANQGSEA. DNA of the CDR3: TGCAGCGTGGGTTTGGATAAGGGTTTTGTCTATGGCTACACCTTC. This sequence encodes CSVGLDKGFVYGYTF.

The chain joins TRBV28 to TRBJ1-2; 7 nucleotides agree with TRBD1. With V trimmed by 10 bases and J by 4 bases, 12 bases remained unmatched. This CDR3 region has 14 residues. Germline CDR1 is MDHEN and CDR2 is SYDVKM. The CDR3 DNA follows: TGTGCCACCTCCGTAAGGGGGCGTGTCTATGGCTACACCTTC. Protein: CATSVRGRVYGYTF.

V gene TRBV6-1 combines with J gene TRBJ2-5, with D possibly called TRBD1 or TRBD2 (6 bases each). Trimming removed 1 base from V and 4 bases from J, with 16 bases in between. The CDR3 is 16 amino acids. Looked up from germline, CDR1 is MNHNS and CDR2 is SASEGT. The CDR3 sequence: CASSEEGGTGRETQYF. The CDR3 bases are TGTGCCAGCAGTGAAGAGGGGGGAACAGGGAGAGAGACCCAGTACTTC.

The gene calls are TRBV2 and TRBJ1-2; 7 nucleotides align to TRBD1. CDR1 and CDR2 (germline): SNHLY, FYNNEI. The CDR3 spans 14 residues. The trim removed 6 bases at V and 7 bases at J, leaving 11 bases unmatched. CDR3 in amino acids: CASSVEQGRGGYTF. The CDR3 bases are TGTGCCAGCAGCGTAGAACAGGGGCGTGGTGGCTACACCTTC.

This clone came up a few times. J is TRBJ1-1 and V is TRBV7-3; no reliable D call. The CDR3 is made up of 13 amino acids. Germline CDR1 is SGHTA and CDR2 is FQGTGA. V was cut by 5 bases and J by 1 base, with 8 bases left in between. This CDR3 reads CASSPLANTEAFF. The CDR3 nucleotides are TGTGCCAGCAGCCCGTTGGCGAACACTGAAGCTTTCTTT.

The rearrangement links TRBV18 to TRBJ2-2; D gene ambiguous. From germline, CDR1 is KGHSH and CDR2 LQKENI. The CDR3 totals 14 residues. Trimming took 3 bases from V and 0 from J, leaving 5 bases between them. The CDR3 DNA reads TGTGCCAGCTCACCTCCCTCGAACACCGGGGAGCTGTTTTTT. Protein sequence: CASSPPSNTGELFF.

The chain recombines TRBV19 with TRBJ1-5; 7 nucleotides align to TRBD1. CDR1 is LNHDA, CDR2 SQIVND, per germline (reference sequence). The CDR3 spans 14 residues. V gave up 5 bases and J gave up 4 bases; unmatched junction bases: 5. CDR3 loop: CASSGQAENQPQHF. CDR3 coding DNA: TGTGCCAGTAGTGGACAGGCCGAAAATCAGCCCCAGCATTTT.

The rearrangement joins TRBV6-1 to TRBJ1-6, with 8 bases matching TRBD1. Germline trimming cut 0 bases from V and 9 bases from J; bases unmatched to any gene: 4. CDR3 length: 15 residues. From germline, CDR1 is MNHNS and CDR2 SASEGT. The CDR3 is CASSEAPGGSSPLHF. The CDR3 DNA follows: TGTGCCAGCAGTGAAGCCCCAGGGGGCAGTTCACCCCTCCACTTT.

This chain connects TRBV5-1 to TRBJ1-4; TRBD1 matches at 7 bases. With 7 bases clipped from V and 8 bases from J, the junction kept 8 bases outside the gene matches. The CDR3 loop spans 13 amino acids. Germline CDR1 SGHRS, CDR2 YFSETQ. The CDR3 region is CASSRGRSEKLFF. In nucleotides, the CDR3 is TGCGCCAGCTCGAGGGGGCGGTCGGAAAAACTGTTTTTT.

The chain carries TRBV10-1 and TRBJ2-1, with D possibly being TRBD2 (6 bases). The CDR3 totals 16 residues. The germline V and J ends were trimmed by 3 bases and 7 bases, with 19 bases remaining between them. CDR1 is WNHNN, CDR2 SYGVQD, per germline (reference sequence). Written as DNA, the CDR3 is TGCGCCAGCAGTGACCGCCGCATGAGGGACTTTAATGAGCAGTTCTTC. Protein sequence: CASSDRRMRDFNEQFF.

In its sample, this clone was seen once. The genes are TRBV29-1 and TRBJ2-7; D is unclear. V dropped 0 bases and J dropped 2 bases, with 11 bases sitting between them. CDR1 and CDR2 from the germline V gene are SQVTM and ANQGSEA. This CDR3 contains 14 residues. The CDR3 sequence is CSVEDRDPPYEQYF. The CDR3 coding sequence is TGCAGCGTTGAAGACAGAGACCCGCCCTACGAGCAGTACTTC.

The chain uses TRBV19 and TRBJ1-1; D gene unclear. Germline V lookup: CDR1 LNHDA, CDR2 SQIVND (reference sequence). The CDR3 loop spans 14 amino acids. Trimming removed 1 base at V and 4 bases at J, with 10 bases between. As DNA, the CDR3 is TGTGCCAGTAGTATAGTTGGAGGGTCCACTGAAGCTTTCTTT. It translates to CASSIVGGSTEAFF.

The chain carries TRBV29-1 and TRBJ1-2; no firm D call. V lost 4 bases and J 3 bases, leaving 9 bases between the germline ends. CDR1 is SQVTM and CDR2 is ANQGSEA in the germline V gene. The CDR3 length is 12 residues. The CDR3 reads CSVVWGDYGYTF. The CDR3 bases are TGCAGCGTTGTCTGGGGTGACTATGGCTACACCTTC.

The genes are TRBV18 and TRBJ1-1; TRBD1 matches at 8 bases. This CDR3 spans 17 amino acids. J gave up 1 base and V 0 bases, and 7 bases lay outside the gene matches. Germline loops: CDR1 KGHSH, CDR2 LQKENI. The DNA for the CDR3 is TGTGCCAGCTCACCACCGCGGACAGGGAGGCCGAACACTGAAGCTTTCTTT. Residues: CASSPPRTGRPNTEAFF.

The rearrangement links TRBV18 to TRBJ1-5, with D maybe TRBD1 (6 bases). The CDR3 has 21 amino acids. Germline assignment: CDR1 KGHSH and CDR2 LQKENI. V shed 3 bases and J shed 1 base, with 28 bases lying between them. Here the CDR3 reads CASSPPSAGRGSGSSNQPQHF. The DNA of the CDR3 is TGTGCCAGCTCACCCCCCTCCGCGGGCAGGGGTAGTGGATCGAGCAATCAGCCCCAGCATTTT.

This chain joins TRBV2 and TRBJ2-1; TRBD2 agrees at 10 bases. The CDR3 contains 15 residues. The germline V gene encodes CDR1 SNHLY and CDR2 FYNNEI. V dropped 6 bases and J dropped 2; count of bases not matched to a gene: 4. CDR3 DNA: TGTGCCAGCAGCCTAGCGGGAGCTACCTACAATGAGCAGTTCTTC. It codes for CASSLAGATYNEQFF. The whole variable domain, filled in from reference TRBV2 and TRBJ2-1, reads EPEVTQTPSHQVTQMGQEVILRCVPISNHLYFYWYRQILGQKVEFLVSFYNNEISEKSEIFDDQFSVERPDGSNFTLKIRSTKLEDSAMYFCASSLAGATYNEQFFGPGTRLTVL.

CDR3 DNA: TGTGCCAGCTCACCAGTGGCTAGCGGGAGGGCCGATGAGCAGTTCTTC. Amino acids: CASSPVASGRADEQFF. The V gene is TRBV18, the J gene TRBJ2-1; TRBD2 matches 12 bases. Trimming at V came to 2 bases and at J to 8 bases, leaving 7 bases not matched to a gene. Germline loops: CDR1 KGHSH, CDR2 LQKENI. The CDR3 has 16 residues.

The chain is built from TRBV5-1 and TRBJ2-7; D might be TRBD1 (5 bases). Trimming shortened V by 0 bases and J by 2 bases, and 6 bases separated the two germline ends. The germline V gene encodes CDR1 SGHRS and CDR2 YFSETQ. CDR3 length: 13 residues. The CDR3 reads CASSLDRTYEQYF. CDR3 DNA: TGCGCCAGCAGCTTGGACAGGACCTACGAGCAGTACTTC.

The chain links TRBV10-3 to TRBJ1-2, with D possibly TRBD1 on 6 matching bases. Germline CDR1 reads ENHRY; CDR2 reads SYGVKD. The CDR3 loop spans 15 amino acids. V was clipped by 0 bases and J by 5 bases, with 13 bases between them. CDR3 sequence: CAISESPSRGYGYTF. CDR3 sequence (DNA): TGTGCCATCAGTGAGTCTCCCTCCAGGGGATATGGCTACACCTTC.

The CDR3: CASSFVSGISSYNEQFF. The CDR3 DNA is TGTGCCAGCAGCTTTGTCTCAGGAATCAGCTCCTACAATGAGCAGTTCTTC. The rearrangement joins TRBV7-9 to TRBJ2-1; no reliable D call. The CDR3 runs 17 residues. Looked up from germline, CDR1 is SEHNR and CDR2 is FQNEAQ (reference sequence). Trimming shortened V by 3 bases and J by 0 bases, and 15 bases separated the two germline ends. Complete variable domain (other parts from reference TRBV7-9 and TRBJ2-1): DTGVSQNPRHKITKRGQNVTFRCDPISEHNRLYWYRQTLGQGPEFLTYFQNEAQLEKSRLLSDRFSAERPKGSFSTLEIQRTEQGDSAMYLCASSFVSGISSYNEQFFGPGTRLTVL.